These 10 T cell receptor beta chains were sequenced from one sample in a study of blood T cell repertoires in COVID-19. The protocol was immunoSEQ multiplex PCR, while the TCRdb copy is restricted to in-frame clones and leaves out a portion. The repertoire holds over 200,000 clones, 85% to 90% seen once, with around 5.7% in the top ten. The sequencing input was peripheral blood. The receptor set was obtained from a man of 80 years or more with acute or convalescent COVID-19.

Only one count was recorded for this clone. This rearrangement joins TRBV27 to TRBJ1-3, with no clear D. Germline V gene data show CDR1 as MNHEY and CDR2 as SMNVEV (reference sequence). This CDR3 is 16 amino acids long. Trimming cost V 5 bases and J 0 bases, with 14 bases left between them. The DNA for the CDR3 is TGTGCCAGCAGTCCATCCGGGGTTAGCTCTGGAAACACCATATATTTT. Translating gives CASSPSGVSSGNTIYF.

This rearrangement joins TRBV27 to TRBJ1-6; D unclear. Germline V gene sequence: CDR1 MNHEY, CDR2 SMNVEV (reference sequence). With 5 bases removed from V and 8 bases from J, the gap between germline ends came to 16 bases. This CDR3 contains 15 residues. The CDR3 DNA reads TGTGCCAGCAGTAAAGGACTGACTCTTGATTCACCCCTCCACTTT. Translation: CASSKGLTLDSPLHF.

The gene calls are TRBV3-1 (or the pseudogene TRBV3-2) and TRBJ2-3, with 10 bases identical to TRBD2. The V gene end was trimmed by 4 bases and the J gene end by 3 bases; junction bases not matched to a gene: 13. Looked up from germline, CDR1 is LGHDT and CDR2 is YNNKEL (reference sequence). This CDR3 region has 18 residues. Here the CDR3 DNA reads TGTGCCAGCAGCCCCCGGGTAGCGGGGGGTTTGGGAACAGATACGCAGTATTTT. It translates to CASSPRVAGGLGTDTQYF.

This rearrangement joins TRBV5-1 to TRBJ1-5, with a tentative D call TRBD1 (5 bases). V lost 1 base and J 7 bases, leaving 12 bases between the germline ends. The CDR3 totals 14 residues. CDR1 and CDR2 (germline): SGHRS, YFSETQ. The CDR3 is CASSLIPGMQPQHF. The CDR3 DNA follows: TGCGCCAGCAGCTTGATACCAGGGATGCAGCCCCAGCATTTT.

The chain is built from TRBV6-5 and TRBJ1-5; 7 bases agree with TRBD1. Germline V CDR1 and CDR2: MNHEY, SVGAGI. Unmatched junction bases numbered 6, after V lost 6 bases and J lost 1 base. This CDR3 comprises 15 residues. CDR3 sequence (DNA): TGTGCCAGCAGGGACAGGACAGACAGCAATCAGCCCCAGCATTTT. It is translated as CASRDRTDSNQPQHF.

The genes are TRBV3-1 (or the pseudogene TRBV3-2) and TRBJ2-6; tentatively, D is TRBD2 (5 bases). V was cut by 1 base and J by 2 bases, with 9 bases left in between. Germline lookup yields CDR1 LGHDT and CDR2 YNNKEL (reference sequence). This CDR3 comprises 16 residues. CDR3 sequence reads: CASSQAGYAGANVLTF. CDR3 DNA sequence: TGTGCCAGCAGCCAAGCGGGATACGCTGGGGCCAACGTCCTGACTTTC.

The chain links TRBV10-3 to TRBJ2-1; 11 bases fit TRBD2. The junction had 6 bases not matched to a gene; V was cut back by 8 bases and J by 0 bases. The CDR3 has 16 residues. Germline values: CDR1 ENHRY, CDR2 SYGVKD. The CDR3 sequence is CAIGLAGGSSYNEQFF. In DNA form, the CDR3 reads TGTGCCATCGGACTAGCGGGCGGGAGCTCCTACAATGAGCAGTTCTTC.

DNA for the CDR3: TGTGCCAGTAGAAGTCCGGGACTAGCGGGATCTGGCAATGAGCAGTTCTTC. This sequence encodes CASRSPGLAGSGNEQFF. The V call is TRBV19, the J call TRBJ2-1; 13 bases are shared with TRBD2. The V gene's germline CDR1 is LNHDA and CDR2 SQIVND (reference sequence). The CDR3 spans 17 residues. J was trimmed by 6 bases and V by 6 bases; bases with no gene match: 11.

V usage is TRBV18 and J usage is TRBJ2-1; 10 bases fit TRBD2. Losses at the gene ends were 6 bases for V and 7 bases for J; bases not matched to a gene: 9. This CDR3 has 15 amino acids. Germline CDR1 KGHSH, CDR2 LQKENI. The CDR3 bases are TGTGCCAGCTCGCCCGGGACTAGCGTCAGTAATGAGCAGTTCTTC. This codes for CASSPGTSVSNEQFF.

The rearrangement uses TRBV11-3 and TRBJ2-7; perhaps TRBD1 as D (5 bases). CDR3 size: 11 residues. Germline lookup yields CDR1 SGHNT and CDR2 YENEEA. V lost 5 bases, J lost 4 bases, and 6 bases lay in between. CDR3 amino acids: CASSPGYEQYF. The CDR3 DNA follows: TGTGCCAGCAGCCCAGGGTACGAGCAGTACTTC. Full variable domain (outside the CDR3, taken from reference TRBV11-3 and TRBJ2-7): EAGVVQSPRYKIIEKKQPVAFWCNPISGHNTLYWYLQNLGQGPELLIRYENEEAVDDSQLPKDRFSAERLKGVDSTLKIQPAELGDSAVYLCASSPGYEQYFGPGTRLTVT.